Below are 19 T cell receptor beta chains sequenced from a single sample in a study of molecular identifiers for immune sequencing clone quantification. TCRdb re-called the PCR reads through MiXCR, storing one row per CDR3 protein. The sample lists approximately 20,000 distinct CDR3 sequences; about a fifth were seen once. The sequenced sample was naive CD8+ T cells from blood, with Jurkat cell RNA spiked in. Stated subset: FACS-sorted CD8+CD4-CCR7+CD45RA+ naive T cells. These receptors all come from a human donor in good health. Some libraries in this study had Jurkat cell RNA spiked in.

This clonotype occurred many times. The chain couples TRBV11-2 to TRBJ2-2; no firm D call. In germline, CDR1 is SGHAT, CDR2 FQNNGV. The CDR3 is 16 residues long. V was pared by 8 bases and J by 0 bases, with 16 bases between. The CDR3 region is CASPSRQAANTGELFF. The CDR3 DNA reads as TGTGCCAGCCCCTCCCGTCAGGCCGCGAACACCGGGGAGCTGTTTTTT. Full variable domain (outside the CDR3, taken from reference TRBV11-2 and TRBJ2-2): EAGVAQSPRYKIIEKRQSVAFWCNPISGHATLYWYQQILGQGPKLLIQFQNNGVVDDSQLPKDRFSAERLKGVDSTLKIQPAKLEDSAVYLCASPSRQAANTGELFFGEGSRLTVL.

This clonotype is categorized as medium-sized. CDR3 nucleotide sequence: TGTGCCAGCAGCCCGGGGAGTTGGACTGAAGCTTTCTTT. Translated: CASSPGSWTEAFF. V is TRBV3-1 and J is TRBJ1-1; D remains ambiguous. The CDR3 sequence is 13 residues long. V was trimmed by 4 bases and J by 5 bases, leaving 11 bases between them. Germline V gene data show CDR1 as LGHDT and CDR2 as YNNKEL (reference sequence).

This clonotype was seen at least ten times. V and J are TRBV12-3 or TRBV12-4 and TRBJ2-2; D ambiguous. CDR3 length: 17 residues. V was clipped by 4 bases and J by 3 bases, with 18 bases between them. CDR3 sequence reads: CASSSGSTRLHTGELFF. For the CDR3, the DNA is TGTGCCAGCAGTTCCGGGTCTACCCGACTGCACACCGGGGAGCTGTTTTTT.

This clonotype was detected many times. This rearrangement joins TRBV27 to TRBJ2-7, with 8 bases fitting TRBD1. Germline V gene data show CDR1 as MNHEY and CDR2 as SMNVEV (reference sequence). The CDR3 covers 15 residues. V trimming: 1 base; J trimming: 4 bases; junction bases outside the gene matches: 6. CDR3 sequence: CASSLFGRGQYEQYF. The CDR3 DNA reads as TGTGCCAGCAGTTTATTCGGCAGGGGGCAGTACGAGCAGTACTTC.

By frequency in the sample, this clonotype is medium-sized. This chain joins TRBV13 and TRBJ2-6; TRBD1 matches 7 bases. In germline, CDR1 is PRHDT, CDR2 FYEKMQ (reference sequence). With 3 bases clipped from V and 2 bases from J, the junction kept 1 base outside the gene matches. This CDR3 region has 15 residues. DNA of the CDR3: TGTGCCAGCAGCTTCACAGGGGCTGGGGCCAACGTCCTGACTTTC. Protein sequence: CASSFTGAGANVLTF.

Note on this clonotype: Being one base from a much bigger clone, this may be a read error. For the CDR3, the DNA is TGTACCAGGGGCGGCCTTAAAACAGATACGCAGTATTTT. This gives the protein CTRGGLKTDTQYF. The chain couples TRBV6-5 to TRBJ2-3; possible D gene TRBD1, 6 bases. The CDR3 spans 13 residues. CDR1 and CDR2 from the germline V gene are MNHEY and SVGAGI.

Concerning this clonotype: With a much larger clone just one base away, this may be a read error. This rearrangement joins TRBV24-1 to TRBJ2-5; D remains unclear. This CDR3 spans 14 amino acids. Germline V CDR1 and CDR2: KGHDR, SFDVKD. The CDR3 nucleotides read TGTGCCACCAGTGATTGGGCGGACCAAGAGACCCAGTGCTTC. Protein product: CATSDWADQETQCF.

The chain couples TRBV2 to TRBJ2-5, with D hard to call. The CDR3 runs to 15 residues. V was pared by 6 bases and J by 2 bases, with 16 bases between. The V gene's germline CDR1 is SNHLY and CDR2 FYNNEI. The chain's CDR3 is CASSDPLGWQETQYF. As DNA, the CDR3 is TGTGCCAGCAGCGACCCTTTGGGGTGGCAAGAGACCCAGTACTTC.

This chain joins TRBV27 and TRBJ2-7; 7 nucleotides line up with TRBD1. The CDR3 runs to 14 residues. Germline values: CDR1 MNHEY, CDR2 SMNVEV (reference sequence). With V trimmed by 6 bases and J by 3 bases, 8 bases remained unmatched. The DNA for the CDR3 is TGTGCCAGCAGCTCCGGGACAGCTTACTACGAGCAGTACTTC. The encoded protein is CASSSGTAYYEQYF.

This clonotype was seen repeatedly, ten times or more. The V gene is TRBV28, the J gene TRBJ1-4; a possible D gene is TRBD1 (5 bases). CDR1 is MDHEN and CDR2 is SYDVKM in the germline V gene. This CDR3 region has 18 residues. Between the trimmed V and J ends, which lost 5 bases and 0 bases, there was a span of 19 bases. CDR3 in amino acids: CASSDGPGPRATNEKLFF. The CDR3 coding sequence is TGTGCCAGCAGTGACGGACCGGGACCCAGGGCAACTAATGAAAAACTGTTTTTT.

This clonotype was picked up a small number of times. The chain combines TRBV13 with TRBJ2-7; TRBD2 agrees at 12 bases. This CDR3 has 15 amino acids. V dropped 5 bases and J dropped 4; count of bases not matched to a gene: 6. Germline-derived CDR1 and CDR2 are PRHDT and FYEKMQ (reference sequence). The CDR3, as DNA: TGTGCCAGCAGCGGCCTAGCGGGAGGGAGTTACGAGCAGTACTTC. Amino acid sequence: CASSGLAGGSYEQYF.

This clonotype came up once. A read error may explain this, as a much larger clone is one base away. CDR3 nucleotides: TGTGCCAGCAGTTACATGGGGCTAGCGGCGTCCAATGAGCAGTTCTTC. Amino acids: CASSYMGLAASNEQFF. The genes are TRBV6-2 or TRBV6-3 and TRBJ2-1; 7 bases line up with TRBD2. This CDR3 contains 16 residues. The J segment lost 6 bases and the V segment lost 2 bases, leaving 10 bases of the junction unmatched. Looked up from germline, CDR1 is MNHEY and CDR2 is SVGEGT.

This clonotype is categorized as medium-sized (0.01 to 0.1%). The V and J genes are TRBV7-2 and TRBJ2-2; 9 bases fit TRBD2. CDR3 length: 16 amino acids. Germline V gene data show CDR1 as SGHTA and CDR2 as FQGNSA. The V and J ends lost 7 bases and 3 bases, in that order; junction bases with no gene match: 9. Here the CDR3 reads CASTESGLAYTGELFF. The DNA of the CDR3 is TGTGCCAGCACCGAATCGGGACTAGCATACACCGGGGAGCTGTTTTTT.

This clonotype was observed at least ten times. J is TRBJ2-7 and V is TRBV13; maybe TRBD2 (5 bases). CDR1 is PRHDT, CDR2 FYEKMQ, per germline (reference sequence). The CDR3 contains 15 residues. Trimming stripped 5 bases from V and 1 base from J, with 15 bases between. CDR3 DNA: TGTGCCAGCAGCCCGCCCCAACCGGGGTCCTACGAGCAGTACTTC. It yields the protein CASSPPQPGSYEQYF. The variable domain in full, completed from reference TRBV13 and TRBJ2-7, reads AAGVIQSPRHLIKEKRETATLKCYPIPRHDTVYWYQQGPGQDPQFLISFYEKMQSDKGSIPDRFSAQQFSDYHSELNMSSLELGDSALYFCASSPPQPGSYEQYFGPGTRLTVT.

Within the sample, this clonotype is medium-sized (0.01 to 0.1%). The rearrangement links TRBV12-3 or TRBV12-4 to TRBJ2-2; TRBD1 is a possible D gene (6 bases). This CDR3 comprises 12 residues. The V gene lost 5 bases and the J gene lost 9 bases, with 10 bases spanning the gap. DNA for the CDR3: TGTGCCAGCAGTAATACAGGGAGGGAGCTGTTTTTT. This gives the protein CASSNTGRELFF.

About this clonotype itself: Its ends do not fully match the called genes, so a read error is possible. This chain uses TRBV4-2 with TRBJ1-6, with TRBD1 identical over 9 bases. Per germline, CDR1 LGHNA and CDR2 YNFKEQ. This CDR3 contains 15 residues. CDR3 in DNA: TGTGCCAGCTGCCAAGACAAGGACAGGGGTTCACCCCTCCACTTT. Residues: CASCQDKDRGSPLHF.

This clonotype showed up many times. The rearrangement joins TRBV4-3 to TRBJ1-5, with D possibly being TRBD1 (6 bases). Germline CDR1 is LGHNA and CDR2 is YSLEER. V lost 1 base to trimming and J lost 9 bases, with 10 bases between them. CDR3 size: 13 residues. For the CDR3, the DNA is TGCGCCAGCAGCCAAGGGACAGCCTGGCCCCAGCATTTT. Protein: CASSQGTAWPQHF.

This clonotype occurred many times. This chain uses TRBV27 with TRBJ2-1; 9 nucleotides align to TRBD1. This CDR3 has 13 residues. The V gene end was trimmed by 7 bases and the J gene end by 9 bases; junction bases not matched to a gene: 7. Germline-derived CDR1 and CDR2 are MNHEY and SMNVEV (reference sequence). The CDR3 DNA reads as TGTGCCAGCAAACCGGGACAGGGTGCTGAGCAGTTCTTC. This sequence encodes CASKPGQGAEQFF.

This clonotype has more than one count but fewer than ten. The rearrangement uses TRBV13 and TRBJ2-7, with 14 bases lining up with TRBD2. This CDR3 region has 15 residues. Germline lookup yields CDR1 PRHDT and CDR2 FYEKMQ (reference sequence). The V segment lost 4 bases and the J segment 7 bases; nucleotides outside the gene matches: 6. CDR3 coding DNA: TGTGCCAGCAGCTCGAGACTAGCGGGAGGGAGGGAGCAGTACTTC. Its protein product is CASSSRLAGGREQYF.